This TCR beta chain stems from a study of cytomegalovirus exposure and HLA in healthy donors. Whole-study findings and limits: Despite most TCR sequences being rare, some public TCRs occurred in many donors.

As for this clone: Its antigen is not identified.

Repertoires were generated with immunoSEQ multiplex PCR, while TCRdb's copy carries only in-frame clones and drops some. This sample carries 70,000 to 80,000 clones, 85% to 95% of them seen once, and the ten largest clones take 3.2%. Germline V gene data show CDR1 as SGHTA and CDR2 as FQGNSA. The CDR3 spans 15 residues. V lost 5 bases, J lost 5 bases, and 6 bases stayed unmatched. The receptor was derived from a woman aged 18-29 years in good health and CMV-seropositive. The chain links TRBV7-2 to TRBJ1-2; 12 bases match TRBD1. Sequenced material: PBMCs. The CDR3 nucleotides read TGTGCCAGCAGCCCAGGGGACAGGGGGCGTTATGGCTACACCTTC. Its translation is CASSPGDRGRYGYTF.